This TCR beta chain was observed in a study of PD-1 blockade in classical Hodgkin lymphoma (dated by TCRdb to 2018 to 2021). Context from the whole study: Nivolumab dosing was 3 mg/kg intravenously every 2 weeks, continuing until either disease progression or unacceptable toxicity. The study used CyTOF and TCR beta sequencing to define a peripheral blood immune signature of response to PD-1 blockade in classical Hodgkin lymphoma. The investigation overall reported the following: The study was restricted to a single clinical trial cohort, and the causes of repertoire differences, possibly disease activity or prior therapy, were left undefined. Diversity was lower in patients who began nivolumab less than 1 year after ASCT, so these patients were left out of later analyses to avoid confounding by immune reconstitution. Baseline TCR diversity was reported to be lower in newly diagnosed patients than in healthy donors, and even lower in relapsed/refractory patients. Trial patients with a complete response had baseline diversity similar to that of newly diagnosed patients, while partial responders and progressors had significantly lower diversity. A significant rise by C4D1 was seen in CD4+ but not CD8+ TCR diversity (p=0.0027 vs p=0.16), with the rise being most apparent in complete responders (p=0.02).

There are 14 amino acids in the CDR3, from cysteine to phenylalanine inclusive. Just the 42-base CDR3 DNA is kept, in frame starting at base 1. Sequences MNHEY (CDR1) and SMNVEV (CDR2) are obtained from the germline V gene (reference sequence). From V the trimming removes 6 bases and from J it removes 8 bases, while the gene matches leave 8 bases of the junction unaccounted for. This specimen's time point label, per the study, means: cycle 4 day 1 (C4D1), after 5 to 7 weeks of nivolumab. Every trial patient had relapsed following autologous stem cell transplantation, and prior brentuximab vedotin exposure was what differed among cohorts A, B and C. Magnetic negative selection with a Miltenyi CD4+ T cell isolation kit was used to purify CD4+ T cells from thawed PBMCs. The trial cohort included 45 to 65 patients with relapsed/refractory classical Hodgkin lymphoma, and each patient had a best overall response of complete response, partial response or progressive disease. Trial patients were treated with single-agent nivolumab in the multi-cohort phase II CheckMate 205 trial. An independent review committee assessed best overall response by applying the 2007 International Working Group response criteria. Trial PBMCs were collected just before the start of nivolumab (C1D1) and during therapy at cycle 2 day 1 and cycle 4 day 1. Peripheral blood was collected in 8 mL Vacutainer Cell Preparation Tubes, from which PBMCs were isolated by centrifugation and then cryopreserved. Purified CD4+ and CD8+ fractions were prepared only for cases with an additional available PBMC sample. Magnetically labelled cells were removed on LS columns in a quadroMACS separator, and the flow-through was retained as the purified fraction.

The Qiagen DNeasy kit was used to extract genomic DNA from unsorted PBMCs and from the negatively selected CD4+ and CD8+ fractions. TCR beta CDR3 regions were subjected to amplification by immunoSEQ multiplex PCR with primers that anneal to V and J segments. A synthetic immune receptor repertoire was used to minimize amplification bias, and any residual bias was removed computationally once sequencing was done. Regarding the original processing steps: Repertoire diversity was quantified as the Shannon entropy index using custom Python scripts. The unsorted, CD4+ and CD8+ repertoires were each analyzed separately, with the exception of combined analyses, where CD4+ and CD8+ sequences were merged in silico. A clone counted as expanded when the clone's frequency after treatment rose at least 2-fold relative to C1D1, and clones undetected at baseline were given a pseudocount of 0.5. Singleton clones were defined as clones with 0 or 1 copy at C1D1, and non-singleton clones were defined as clones with 2 or more copies. By matching protein sequences in sorted samples from the same patient, clones expanded in unsorted samples were annotated as CD4+, CD8+ or unknown. Wilcoxon tests on paired samples were used to test changes in diversity from C1D1 to C4D1. Held by TCRdb, this immuneACCESS table contains in-frame sequences only and omits some clones. Under half of the omission traces to an unresolved V gene where checked; the cause of the rest is unknown. The DNA was the basis for D and trimming; V, J and clone size are from that table. A total of about 21,000 clones appear in this sample, 70% to 80% of them only once. Around 1.2% of the sample is held by the ten biggest clonotypes.

As regards this clone: Its recognized antigen is unknown. No much larger clonotype is one base removed from it; base qualities were not supplied.

This sample comprised CD4+ T cells from blood, obtained before the fourth cycle of nivolumab. Recombination joined TRBV27 with TRBJ2-1, and 9 bases in between align with TRBD1. The sequence came from a human donor with classical Hodgkin lymphoma. CDR3 reads: CASRTGQGLDEQFF. The nucleotide sequence reads TGTGCCAGCAGGACAGGACAGGGGTTAGATGAGCAGTTCTTC.